The T cell receptor beta chain under discussion was sequenced for a study of identical twins. TCRdb recomputed calls from the 5' RACE reads with MiXCR, one row per CDR3 protein. The table has around 680,000 distinct CDR3 sequences, around 8.6% seen once; the top ten hold 0.75% to 1%. The donors were all healthy and Caucasian. The germline V gene has CDR1 DFQATT and CDR2 SNEGSKA (reference sequence). This CDR3 region has 15 residues. Losses at the gene ends were 2 bases for V and 0 bases for J; bases not matched to a gene: 3. This clonotype occurred many times. These records were also assigned to another study, of yellow fever vaccine responses in identical twins.

Sequencing used PBMCs. The TCR was taken from a woman under 30 in good health. V and J are TRBV20-1 and TRBJ2-1; 8 bases are shared with TRBD2. CDR3 DNA sequence: TGCAGTGCTAGAATCAGCGGGAGCTCCTACAATGAGCAGTTCTTC. Translated: CSARISGSSYNEQFF.